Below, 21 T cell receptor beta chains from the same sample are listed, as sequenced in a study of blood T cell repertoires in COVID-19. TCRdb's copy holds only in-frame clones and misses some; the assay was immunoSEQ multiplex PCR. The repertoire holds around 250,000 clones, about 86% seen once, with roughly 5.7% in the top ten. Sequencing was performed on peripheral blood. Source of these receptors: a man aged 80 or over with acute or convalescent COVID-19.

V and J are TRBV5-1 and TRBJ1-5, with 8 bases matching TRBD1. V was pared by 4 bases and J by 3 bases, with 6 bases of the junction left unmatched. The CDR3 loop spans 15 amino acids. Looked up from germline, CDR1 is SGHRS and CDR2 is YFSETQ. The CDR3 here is CASSDGTGVNQPQHF. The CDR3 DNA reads TGCGCCAGCAGCGACGGGACAGGAGTCAATCAGCCCCAGCATTTT.

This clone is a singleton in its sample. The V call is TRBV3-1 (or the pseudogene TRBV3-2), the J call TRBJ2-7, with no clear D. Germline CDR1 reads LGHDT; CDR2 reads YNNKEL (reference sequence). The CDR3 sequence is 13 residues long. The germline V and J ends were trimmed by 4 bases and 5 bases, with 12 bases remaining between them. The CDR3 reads CASSPRHIDEQYF. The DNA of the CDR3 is TGTGCCAGCAGCCCGCGACATATCGACGAGCAGTACTTC.

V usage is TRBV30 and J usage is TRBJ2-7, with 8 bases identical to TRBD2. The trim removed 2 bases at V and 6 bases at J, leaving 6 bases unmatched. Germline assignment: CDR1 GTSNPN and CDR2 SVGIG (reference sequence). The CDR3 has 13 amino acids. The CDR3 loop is CAWSSGTRTEQYF. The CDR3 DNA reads TGTGCCTGGAGTTCCGGGACTAGAACCGAGCAGTACTTC.

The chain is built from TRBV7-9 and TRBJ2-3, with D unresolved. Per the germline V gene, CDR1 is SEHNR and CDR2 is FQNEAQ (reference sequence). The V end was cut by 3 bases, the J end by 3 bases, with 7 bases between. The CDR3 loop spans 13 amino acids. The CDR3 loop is CASSFSRTDTQYF. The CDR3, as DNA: TGTGCCAGCAGCTTTTCCCGGACAGATACGCAGTATTTT.

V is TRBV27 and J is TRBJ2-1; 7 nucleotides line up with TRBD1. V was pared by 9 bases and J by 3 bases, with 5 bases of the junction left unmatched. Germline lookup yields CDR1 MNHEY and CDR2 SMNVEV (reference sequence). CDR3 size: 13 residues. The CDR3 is CASKQGYYNEQFF. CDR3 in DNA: TGTGCCAGTAAACAGGGGTACTACAATGAGCAGTTCTTC.

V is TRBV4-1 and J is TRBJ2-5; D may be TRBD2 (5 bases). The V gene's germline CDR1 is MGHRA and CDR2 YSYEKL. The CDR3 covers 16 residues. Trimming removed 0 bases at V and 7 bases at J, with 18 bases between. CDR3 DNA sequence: TGCGCCAGCAGCCAAGAGGGCGCGGCAGTTCGGGGGACCCAGTACTTC. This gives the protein CASSQEGAAVRGTQYF.

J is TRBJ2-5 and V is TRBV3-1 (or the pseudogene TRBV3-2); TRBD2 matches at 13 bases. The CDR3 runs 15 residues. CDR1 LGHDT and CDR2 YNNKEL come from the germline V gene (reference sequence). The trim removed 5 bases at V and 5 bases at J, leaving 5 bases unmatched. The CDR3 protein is CASSWTSGSSETQYF. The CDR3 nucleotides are TGTGCCAGCAGCTGGACTAGCGGGAGTAGCGAGACCCAGTACTTC.

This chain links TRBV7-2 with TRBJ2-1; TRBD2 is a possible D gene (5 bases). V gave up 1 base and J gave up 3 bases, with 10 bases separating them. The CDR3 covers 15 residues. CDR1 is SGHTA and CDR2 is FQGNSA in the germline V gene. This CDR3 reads CASSLVWAGYNEQFF. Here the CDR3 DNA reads TGTGCCAGCAGCTTAGTATGGGCGGGCTACAATGAGCAGTTCTTC. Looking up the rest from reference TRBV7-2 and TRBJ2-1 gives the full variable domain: GAGVSQSPSNKVTEKGKDVELRCDPISGHTALYWYRQSLGQGLEFLIYFQGNSAPDKSGLPSDRFSAERTGGSVSTLTIQRTQQEDSAVYLCASSLVWAGYNEQFFGPGTRLTVL.

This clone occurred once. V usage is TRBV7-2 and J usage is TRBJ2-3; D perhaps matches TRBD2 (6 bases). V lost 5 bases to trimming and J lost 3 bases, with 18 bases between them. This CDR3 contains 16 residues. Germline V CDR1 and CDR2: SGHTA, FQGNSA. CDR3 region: CASSQSWGDGTDTQYF. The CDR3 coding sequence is TGTGCCAGCAGCCAGTCATGGGGGGATGGGACAGATACGCAGTATTTT.

The CDR3 spells CASSPSDSYGYTF. Written as DNA, the CDR3 is TGTGCCAGCAGCCCATCGGACAGCTATGGCTACACCTTC. The chain couples TRBV7-2 to TRBJ1-2, with a possible D match to TRBD1 (6 bases). Trimming shortened V by 5 bases and J by 4 bases, and 11 bases separated the two germline ends. This CDR3 spans 13 amino acids. CDR1 SGHTA and CDR2 FQGNSA come from the germline V gene.

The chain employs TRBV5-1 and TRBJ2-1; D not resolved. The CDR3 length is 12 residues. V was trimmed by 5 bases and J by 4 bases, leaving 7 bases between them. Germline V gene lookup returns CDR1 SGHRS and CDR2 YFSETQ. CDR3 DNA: TGCGCCAGCAGTTCGCAGTACAATGAGCAGTTCTTC. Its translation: CASSSQYNEQFF.

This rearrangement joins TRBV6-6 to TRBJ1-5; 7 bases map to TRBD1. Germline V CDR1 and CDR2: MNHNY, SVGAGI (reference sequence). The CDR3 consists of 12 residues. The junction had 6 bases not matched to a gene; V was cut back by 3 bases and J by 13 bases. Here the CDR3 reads CASSYSRQGQHF. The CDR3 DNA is TGTGCCAGCAGTTATTCCAGACAGGGTCAGCATTTT.

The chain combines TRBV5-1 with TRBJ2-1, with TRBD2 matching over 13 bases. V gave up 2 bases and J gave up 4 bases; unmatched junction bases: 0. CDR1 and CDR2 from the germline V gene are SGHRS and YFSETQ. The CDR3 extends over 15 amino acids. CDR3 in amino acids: CASSLLAGGYNEQFF. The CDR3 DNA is TGCGCCAGCAGCTTACTAGCGGGGGGGTACAATGAGCAGTTCTTC. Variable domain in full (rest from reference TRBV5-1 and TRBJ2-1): KAGVTQTPRYLIKTRGQQVTLSCSPISGHRSVSWYQQTPGQGLQFLFEYFSETQRNKGNFPGRFSGRQFSNSRSEMNVSTLELGDSALYLCASSLLAGGYNEQFFGPGTRLTVL.

The CDR3 DNA sequence: TGTGCCACCCAAATAGCGGGACTAAACAATGAGCAGTTCTTC. Encoded protein: CATQIAGLNNEQFF. The chain links TRBV6-6 to TRBJ2-1; 8 positions agree with TRBD2. The CDR3 is 14 residues long. Trimming took 10 bases from V and 5 from J; bases not matched to a gene: 10. The germline gives CDR1 MNHNY, CDR2 SVGAGI (reference sequence).

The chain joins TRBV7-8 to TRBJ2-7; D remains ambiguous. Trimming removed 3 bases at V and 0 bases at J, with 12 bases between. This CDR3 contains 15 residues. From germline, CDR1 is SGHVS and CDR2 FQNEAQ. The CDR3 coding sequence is TGTGCCAGCAGCTTTGGCAGTACCATCTCCTACGAGCAGTACTTC. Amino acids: CASSFGSTISYEQYF.

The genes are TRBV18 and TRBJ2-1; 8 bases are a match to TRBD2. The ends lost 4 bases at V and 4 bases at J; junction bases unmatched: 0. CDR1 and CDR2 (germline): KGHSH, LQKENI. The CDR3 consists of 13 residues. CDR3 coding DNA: TGTGCCAGCTCACTAGCGGGGTACAATGAGCAGTTCTTC. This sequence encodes CASSLAGYNEQFF.

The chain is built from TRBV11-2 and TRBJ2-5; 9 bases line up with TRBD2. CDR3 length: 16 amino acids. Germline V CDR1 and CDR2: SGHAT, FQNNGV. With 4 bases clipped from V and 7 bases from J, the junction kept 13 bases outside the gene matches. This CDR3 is CASSSKPSGDPGTQYF. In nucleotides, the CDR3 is TGTGCCAGCAGCTCCAAGCCTAGCGGGGACCCCGGGACCCAGTACTTC.

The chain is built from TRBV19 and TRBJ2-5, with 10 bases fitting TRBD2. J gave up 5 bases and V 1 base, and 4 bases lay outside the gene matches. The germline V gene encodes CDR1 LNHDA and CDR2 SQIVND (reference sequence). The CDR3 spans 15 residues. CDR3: CASSIGTSGAETQYF. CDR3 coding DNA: TGTGCCAGTAGTATAGGAACTAGCGGGGCCGAGACCCAGTACTTC.

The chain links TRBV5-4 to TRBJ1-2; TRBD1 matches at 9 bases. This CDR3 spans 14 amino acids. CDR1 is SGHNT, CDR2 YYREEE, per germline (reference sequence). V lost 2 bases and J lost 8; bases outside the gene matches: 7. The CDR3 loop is CASSFSGTGRGYTF. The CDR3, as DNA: TGTGCCAGCAGCTTCTCCGGGACAGGGAGAGGCTACACCTTC.

The CDR3 region has the DNA TGTGCCAGCAGCCTAACTCCTCTGTACGAGCAGTACTTC. It translates to CASSLTPLYEQYF. J is TRBJ2-7 and V is TRBV11-3; no definite D call. Germline V gene data show CDR1 as SGHNT and CDR2 as YENEEA. CDR3 size: 13 residues. V lost 5 bases, J lost 4 bases, and 12 bases lay in between.

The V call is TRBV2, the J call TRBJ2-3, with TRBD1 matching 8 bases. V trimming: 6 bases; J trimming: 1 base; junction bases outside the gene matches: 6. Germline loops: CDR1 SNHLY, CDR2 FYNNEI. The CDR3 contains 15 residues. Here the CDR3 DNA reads TGTGCCAGCAGGAGACAGGGGATTGGCACAGATACGCAGTATTTT. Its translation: CASRRQGIGTDTQYF. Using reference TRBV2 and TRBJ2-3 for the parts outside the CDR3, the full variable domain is EPEVTQTPSHQVTQMGQEVILRCVPISNHLYFYWYRQILGQKVEFLVSFYNNEISEKSEIFDDQFSVERPDGSNFTLKIRSTKLEDSAMYFCASRRQGIGTDTQYFGPGTRLTVL.